Listed below are T cell receptor beta chains from one sample, sequenced in a study of blood T cell repertoires in COVID-19. Produced via immunoSEQ multiplex PCR; TCRdb's table is partial and in-frame only. This table has 60,000 to 70,000 clones, about four fifths appearing once. Specimen: peripheral blood. The source of these receptors is an older woman with acute or convalescent COVID-19. The CDR3 runs from the conserved cysteine through the conserved F or W. D genes are given only for firm matches. Expanded clones get a size class; other rows say once, few or many, or leave the size out.

d_call: TRBD1
j_call: TRBJ1-3
clone_size: -
v_call: TRBV3-1/TRBV3-2
cdr3_nt: TGTGCCAGCAGCCAAGTGGGACAGACAAGCTCTGGAAACACCATATATTTT
cdr3_aa: CASSQVGQTSSGNTIYF

d_call: -
j_call: TRBJ2-1
clone_size: -
v_call: TRBV5-5
cdr3_nt: TGTGCCGACCAGCCCGACATGCTACGGTACAATGAGCAGTTCTTC
cdr3_aa: CADQPDMLRYNEQFF

d_call: -
j_call: TRBJ2-7
clone_size: -
v_call: TRBV12-3/TRBV12-4
cdr3_nt: TGTGCCAGCAGTTTTGACTTGGCCTACGAGCAGTACTTC
cdr3_aa: CASSFDLAYEQYF

d_call: TRBD1
j_call: TRBJ1-1
clone_size: once
v_call: TRBV24-1
cdr3_nt: TGTGCCACCAGGGCAGGGGGCGCGGGGAACACTGAAGCTTTCTTT
cdr3_aa: CATRAGGAGNTEAFF

d_call: -
j_call: TRBJ2-3
clone_size: once
v_call: TRBV5-1
cdr3_nt: TGCGCCAGCAGCTTACTAGGGTCTAGCACAGATACGCAGTATTTT
cdr3_aa: CASSLLGSSTDTQYF

d_call: -
j_call: TRBJ2-7
clone_size: -
v_call: TRBV19
cdr3_nt: TGTGCCAGTAGTATACAACTTGAATACGAGCAGTACTTC
cdr3_aa: CASSIQLEYEQYF

d_call: -
j_call: TRBJ1-2
clone_size: -
v_call: TRBV19
cdr3_nt: TGTGCCAGTAGTATCTCCGGGGGACCCTTTTACACCTTC
cdr3_aa: CASSISGGPFYTF

d_call: -
j_call: TRBJ1-4
clone_size: -
v_call: TRBV5-8
cdr3_nt: TGTGCCAGCAGCTCACGGACAGAGAAACTGTTTTTT
cdr3_aa: CASSSRTEKLFF

d_call: -
j_call: TRBJ1-2
clone_size: -
v_call: TRBV19
cdr3_nt: TGTGCCAGTAGTACCAAAAATGTCAGTCATAACTATGGCTACACCTTC
cdr3_aa: CASSTKNVSHNYGYTF

d_call: -
j_call: TRBJ1-1
clone_size: -
v_call: TRBV3-1/TRBV3-2
cdr3_nt: TGTGCCAGCAGCCATGGAGAGGGCCCCCAGAGGGCTTTCTTT
cdr3_aa: CASSHGEGPQRAFF

d_call: TRBD1
j_call: TRBJ2-3
clone_size: once
v_call: TRBV9
cdr3_nt: TGTGCCAGCAGCGCCGTCGGGACAGGGATGTCAGATACGCAGTATTTT
cdr3_aa: CASSAVGTGMSDTQYF

d_call: TRBD1
j_call: TRBJ2-7
clone_size: -
v_call: TRBV10-1
cdr3_nt: TGCGCCAGCAGTGAATCTTCGGGACAGTCAAGCGAGCAGTACTTC
cdr3_aa: CASSESSGQSSEQYF

d_call: TRBD1
j_call: TRBJ2-7
clone_size: -
v_call: TRBV23-1
cdr3_nt: TGCGCCAGCAGTCATCCCCTACAGGGGTTTGACGAGCAGTACTTC
cdr3_aa: CASSHPLQGFDEQYF

d_call: -
j_call: TRBJ1-5
clone_size: -
v_call: TRBV6-1
cdr3_nt: TGTGCCAGCAGTGAATCGGGCGGGCGACTCCAGCCCCAGCATTTT
cdr3_aa: CASSESGGRLQPQHF

d_call: TRBD2
j_call: TRBJ2-2
clone_size: -
v_call: TRBV3-1/TRBV3-2
cdr3_nt: TGTGCCAGCAGAGAAGTGGGACTAGCGGGGGGCCGGGTCACCGGGGAGCTGTTTTTT
cdr3_aa: CASREVGLAGGRVTGELFF

d_call: TRBD1
j_call: TRBJ1-2
clone_size: few
v_call: TRBV7-9
cdr3_nt: TGTGCCAGCAGCCCTATGGCAGGGGGCGCGGTTGGCTACACCTTC
cdr3_aa: CASSPMAGGAVGYTF

d_call: -
j_call: TRBJ1-1
clone_size: -
v_call: TRBV7-9
cdr3_nt: TGTGCCAGCAGCCAACAGGGATTTCCCTTGGGATCTTTCTTT
cdr3_aa: CASSQQGFPLGSFF

d_call: TRBD2
j_call: TRBJ2-3
clone_size: -
v_call: TRBV5-4
cdr3_nt: TGTGCCAGCAGCTTGGACCCCGGCCGAGCGGGGGGGCCTACAGATACGCAGTATTTT
cdr3_aa: CASSLDPGRAGGPTDTQYF

d_call: -
j_call: TRBJ1-3
clone_size: -
v_call: TRBV7-3
cdr3_nt: TGTGCCAGCAGCCCATCAGATGGAAACACCATATATTTT
cdr3_aa: CASSPSDGNTIYF

d_call: TRBD2
j_call: TRBJ2-1
clone_size: -
v_call: TRBV7-2
cdr3_nt: TGTGCCAGCAGCTTCGGACTAGCGGGGGCCATGGAGGAGCAGTTCTTC
cdr3_aa: CASSFGLAGAMEEQFF

d_call: TRBD1
j_call: TRBJ2-3
clone_size: -
v_call: TRBV6-6
cdr3_nt: TGTGCCAGCAGAGAGAGACAGGGTGGGATAGATACGCAGTATTTT
cdr3_aa: CASRERQGGIDTQYF

d_call: TRBD1
j_call: TRBJ1-2
clone_size: few
v_call: TRBV18
cdr3_nt: TGTGCCAGCTCACGACCGGGACAGGGGATCGACTATGGCTACACCTTC
cdr3_aa: CASSRPGQGIDYGYTF

d_call: -
j_call: TRBJ2-3
clone_size: -
v_call: TRBV10-1
cdr3_nt: TGCGCCAGCAGTGATTCGGCTAGCCGCACAGATACGCAGTATTTT
cdr3_aa: CASSDSASRTDTQYF

d_call: -
j_call: TRBJ1-2
clone_size: -
v_call: TRBV10-3
cdr3_nt: TGTGCCATCAGACCATCGCTCGGTGGCTACACCTTC
cdr3_aa: CAIRPSLGGYTF

d_call: TRBD1
j_call: TRBJ2-7
clone_size: -
v_call: TRBV29-1
cdr3_nt: TGCAGCGTTGTATGGGCAGGGGGCTCCTACGAGCAGTACTTC
cdr3_aa: CSVVWAGGSYEQYF

d_call: TRBD1
j_call: TRBJ1-2
clone_size: -
v_call: TRBV23-1
cdr3_nt: TGCGCCAGCAGAAACCGGGACAGGGAGGGGGAGAACTATGGCTACACCTTC
cdr3_aa: CASRNRDREGENYGYTF

d_call: -
j_call: TRBJ1-5
clone_size: few
v_call: TRBV2
cdr3_nt: TGTGCCAGCTCGGCGGCGTGGAATCAGCCCCAGCATTTT
cdr3_aa: CASSAAWNQPQHF

d_call: TRBD2
j_call: TRBJ2-3
clone_size: -
v_call: TRBV29-1
cdr3_nt: TGCAGCGTTCTCCGACTAGCGGGGAGCACAGATACGCAGTATTTT
cdr3_aa: CSVLRLAGSTDTQYF

d_call: -
j_call: TRBJ2-7
clone_size: -
v_call: TRBV10-3
cdr3_nt: TGTGCCATCGACGCCGGTGGACTACTCGGCTACGAGCAGTACTTC
cdr3_aa: CAIDAGGLLGYEQYF

d_call: -
j_call: TRBJ2-5
clone_size: once
v_call: TRBV5-6
cdr3_nt: TGTGCCAGCAGCTTGGAGGGACAAAAAGAGACCCAGTACTTC
cdr3_aa: CASSLEGQKETQYF

d_call: TRBD1
j_call: TRBJ2-1
clone_size: -
v_call: TRBV11-3
cdr3_nt: TGTGCCAGCAGCCCTGGACAGGGGCTTGGGGATGAGCAGTTCTTC
cdr3_aa: CASSPGQGLGDEQFF

d_call: -
j_call: TRBJ2-1
clone_size: -
v_call: TRBV12-5
cdr3_nt: TGTGCTAGTGGTTCAATCCATGAGCAGTTCTTC
cdr3_aa: CASGSIHEQFF

d_call: TRBD2
j_call: TRBJ2-1
clone_size: -
v_call: TRBV29-1
cdr3_nt: TGCAGCGTTGATGGGACTAGCGGGGGGGTGAGCTCCTACAATGAGCAGTTCTTC
cdr3_aa: CSVDGTSGGVSSYNEQFF

d_call: TRBD1
j_call: TRBJ2-2
clone_size: -
v_call: TRBV5-1
cdr3_nt: TGCGCCAGCAGTCCGATGACAGGGGGTGACACCGGGGAGCTGTTTTTT
cdr3_aa: CASSPMTGGDTGELFF

d_call: -
j_call: TRBJ1-2
clone_size: -
v_call: TRBV7-8
cdr3_nt: TGTGCCAGCAGCTTAGCAAATGCAGGGGAGGGCAACTATGGCTACACCTTC
cdr3_aa: CASSLANAGEGNYGYTF

d_call: -
j_call: TRBJ1-4
clone_size: many
v_call: TRBV27
cdr3_nt: TGTGCCAGCTTGGGGGAGGGGCAAGGGAGACTGTTTTTT
cdr3_aa: CASLGEGQGRLFF

d_call: -
j_call: TRBJ1-4
clone_size: -
v_call: TRBV24-1
cdr3_nt: TGTGCCACCAGTGCTTCAGGGGCCGAGTCAGGTGAAAAACTGTTTTTT
cdr3_aa: CATSASGAESGEKLFF

d_call: -
j_call: TRBJ1-3
clone_size: -
v_call: TRBV7-2
cdr3_nt: TGTGCCAGCAGCTTAGGTGGGAGCTCTGGAAACACCATATATTTT
cdr3_aa: CASSLGGSSGNTIYF

d_call: -
j_call: TRBJ1-1
clone_size: -
v_call: TRBV30
cdr3_nt: TGTGCCTGGGGGCGGTTGACAATCAAAACGAAGGGGACTGAAGCTTTCTTT
cdr3_aa: CAWGRLTIKTKGTEAFF

d_call: -
j_call: TRBJ2-7
clone_size: -
v_call: TRBV5-6
cdr3_nt: TGTGCCAGCAGCTTGAGCAGGGGTTTTTCCTACGAGCAGTACTTC
cdr3_aa: CASSLSRGFSYEQYF

d_call: TRBD1
j_call: TRBJ1-2
clone_size: -
v_call: TRBV27
cdr3_nt: TGTGCCAGCAGTTATGGACAGGGTGCTCGCTACACCTTC
cdr3_aa: CASSYGQGARYTF

d_call: -
j_call: TRBJ2-1
clone_size: -
v_call: TRBV12-3/TRBV12-4
cdr3_nt: TGTGCCAGCAGCCCCATTAATGAGCAGTTCTTC
cdr3_aa: CASSPINEQFF

d_call: -
j_call: TRBJ1-6
clone_size: -
v_call: TRBV13
cdr3_nt: TGTGCCAGCAGCTTAGGGCAGGTCTCAAGCTCACCCCTCCACTTT
cdr3_aa: CASSLGQVSSSPLHF

d_call: TRBD1
j_call: TRBJ1-1
clone_size: -
v_call: TRBV25-1
cdr3_nt: TGTGCCAGCAGAGGACAGGGGGCGACGTACACTGAAGCTTTCTTT
cdr3_aa: CASRGQGATYTEAFF

d_call: -
j_call: TRBJ2-7
clone_size: -
v_call: TRBV5-1
cdr3_nt: TGCGCCAGCAGCCCTTCCGCGGGGACCTACGAGCAGTACTTC
cdr3_aa: CASSPSAGTYEQYF

d_call: TRBD1
j_call: TRBJ1-3
clone_size: few
v_call: TRBV5-6
cdr3_nt: TGTGCCAGCAGCTTGGGGACAGGTGGAAACACCATATATTTT
cdr3_aa: CASSLGTGGNTIYF

d_call: -
j_call: TRBJ2-5
clone_size: -
v_call: TRBV5-4
cdr3_nt: TGTGCCAGCAGCTTGGACAGGAGGGAAGAGACCCAGTACTTC
cdr3_aa: CASSLDRREETQYF

d_call: -
j_call: TRBJ2-3
clone_size: -
v_call: TRBV19
cdr3_nt: TGTGCCAGTAGTTACGGGGGGCGGTCAGATACGCAGTATTTT
cdr3_aa: CASSYGGRSDTQYF

d_call: TRBD1
j_call: TRBJ1-2
clone_size: -
v_call: TRBV20-1
cdr3_nt: TGCAGTGCCAGTGGGGACGGGACAGGGGCCTATGGCTACACCTTC
cdr3_aa: CSASGDGTGAYGYTF

d_call: -
j_call: TRBJ2-7
clone_size: -
v_call: TRBV7-3
cdr3_nt: TGTGCCAGCAGCTATTCGGAGGGGAACCTCCACGAGCAGTACTTC
cdr3_aa: CASSYSEGNLHEQYF

d_call: TRBD1
j_call: TRBJ1-2
clone_size: -
v_call: TRBV7-9
cdr3_nt: TGTGCCAGCAGCTTGTTCCCCTCGACAGGGGGCTCTTATGGCTACACCTTC
cdr3_aa: CASSLFPSTGGSYGYTF